The clone carrying this TCR beta chain appeared once. Its cognate antigen is unknown. A read error is possible here, since a much larger clone lies one base away. This entry belongs to a study of tumor-infiltrating lymphocytes in primary liver carcinoma. Study results and limitations: Tumors had a significantly higher top-250-clone fraction than blood (p = 0.039).

TCR beta cDNA came from roughly 0.45 ug total RNA, primed with a constant-region primer. A slightly modified ARM-PCR protocol with three nested multiplex PCR rounds produced these TCR beta libraries. The study ran its first two PCR rounds for approximately 10 cycles each, using TRBV1-TRBV30 forward primers and a C-beta reverse primer. Each CDR3 protein is one row after TCRdb ran MiXCR on the multiplex PCR reads. The sample records about 350,000 distinct CDR3 sequences, 65% being singletons. Germline DNA was also extracted, with blood RNA taken from unsorted whole blood. The CDR3 is 16 amino acids. The V gene's germline CDR1 is MGHRA and CDR2 YSYEKL. V lost 7 bases, J lost 1 base, and 9 bases stayed unmatched.

The source material was peripheral blood. This chain links TRBV4-1 with TRBJ2-7; 11 positions match TRBD1. The TCR was taken from a middle-aged man with primary liver carcinoma and hepatitis B virus infection. The CDR3 sequence: CASIRTGTGGSYEQYF. In DNA, the CDR3 is TGCGCCAGCATCCGAACCGGGACAGGGGGTTCCTACGAGCAGTACTTC.